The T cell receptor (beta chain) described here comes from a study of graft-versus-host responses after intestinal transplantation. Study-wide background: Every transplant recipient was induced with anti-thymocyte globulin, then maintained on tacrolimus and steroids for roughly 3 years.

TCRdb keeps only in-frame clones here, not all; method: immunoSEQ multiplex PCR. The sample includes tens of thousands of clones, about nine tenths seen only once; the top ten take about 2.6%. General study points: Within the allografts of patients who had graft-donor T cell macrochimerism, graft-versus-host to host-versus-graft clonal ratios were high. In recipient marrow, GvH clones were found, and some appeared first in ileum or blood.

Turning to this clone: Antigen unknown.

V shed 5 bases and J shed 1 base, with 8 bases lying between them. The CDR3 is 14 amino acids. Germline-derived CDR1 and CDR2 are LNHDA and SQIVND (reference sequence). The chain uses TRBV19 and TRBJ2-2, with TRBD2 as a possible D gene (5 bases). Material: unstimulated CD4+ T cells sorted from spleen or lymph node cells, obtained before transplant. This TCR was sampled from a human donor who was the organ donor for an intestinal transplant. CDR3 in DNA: TGTGCCAGTAGTGACTACCGGAACACCGGGGAGCTGTTTTTT. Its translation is CASSDYRNTGELFF. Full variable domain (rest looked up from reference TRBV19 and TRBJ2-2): DGGITQSPKYLFRKEGQNVTLSCEQNLNHDAMYWYRQDPGQGLRLIYYSQIVNDFQKGDIAEGYSVSREKKESFPLTVTSAQKNPTAFYLCASSDYRNTGELFFGEGSRLTVL.